This TCR beta chain was identified during a study of CD8+ T cells in alopecia areata. General study findings and limits: Among the top 100, expanded CD8+ clones were significantly decreased by tofacitinib, as was scalp clonality. Scalp samples also contribute reads from the resident alphabeta T cells found in normal skin.

Noted treatment: oral pan-JAK inhibitor, 5-10 mg twice daily. Extraction and reverse transcription of RNA yielded cDNA as the sequencing template. Data came from immunoSEQ multiplex PCR; TCRdb stores just in-frame clones and leaves some out. This sample has more than 110,000 clones; 82% occur once, and the top ten carry about 25%. This clone was counted a single time. Its cognate antigen is unknown. The sequence was collected from a human donor with alopecia areata. Sequenced here: CD8+ T cells sorted from blood, sampled at week 4, from a patient treated with tofacitinib.

The CDR3 reads CSVLGGATYEQYF. Here the CDR3 DNA reads TGCAGCGTCCTGGGGGGGGCCACCTACGAGCAGTACTTC. This chain joins TRBV29-1 and TRBJ2-7; possible D gene TRBD2, 7 bases. From germline, CDR1 is SQVTM and CDR2 ANQGSEA. Trimming stripped 6 bases from V and 2 bases from J, with 14 bases between. This CDR3 has 13 amino acids.